The text below deals with one T cell receptor (beta chain). Its antigen has not been determined. No quality values exist for individual bases; no much larger clone is one base distant. The source of the sample is a study of blood T cell repertoires in COVID-19 (dated by TCRdb to about 2020). For context, the study as a whole: Samples covering the acute and convalescent phases of COVID-19 were provided by collaborators in the United States, Italy and Spain. The material from the prospective study consisted of cDNA or gDNA derived from T cells, B-cell-depleted T cells, or PBMCs. Subjects who had been exposed to COVID-19, were actively infected with it, or had recovered from it provided the deeply sampled blood TCRbeta repertoires that made up the dataset. The repertoires were made available in a free public database intended to serve as a resource for research on the immune response to SARS-CoV-2. The samples were drawn from two sources: the first 160 participants of the ongoing ImmuneRACE study, and approximately 1,300 subjects contributed by 6 global collaborators. The sample metadata nearly always contained a de-identified subject ID, COVID-19 status, age in years and sex. Where available, HLA class I and class II types were obtained from metadata supplied by the sample provider rather than from assay-based typing.

CDR1 is given as SEHNR and CDR2 as FQNEAQ, both from the germline V gene (reference sequence). From its cysteine to its phenylalanine, the CDR3 spans 16 amino acids. This entry keeps only the CDR3 DNA: 48 bases, framed from base 1. After removal of 5 bases from V and 2 bases from J, the junction retains 9 bases not matched to a gene. Here is what the overall study found, with its caveats: How much clinical and demographic metadata was included differed by source and by participant, and the metadata was provided uncurated.

The immunoSEQ Assay, a bias-controlled multiplex PCR, was used to amplify TCRbeta CDR3 regions from genomic DNA. Per the source publication's procedure: Nucleated cell counts per sample were estimated from amplification of reference gene primers within the assay. To quantify the absolute abundance of each unique TCRbeta CDR3 rearrangement, sequence reads were collapsed and filtered. For each sample, productive Simpson clonality was calculated as the square root of Simpson's diversity index over productive rearrangements. TCRdb limited this immuneACCESS table to in-frame rearrangements with V and J called. A share of clones is missing; checked studies link under half to unresolved V genes, and the rest is unexplained. The DNA gave D and trimming, while V, J and clone size come from that table. For this sample the table gives around 200,000 clones, of which around nine tenths were detected only once. About 0.95% of the sample rests with the top ten.

Another Seattle source contributed samples from volunteer blood donors who had recovered from COVID-19. Each collaborating institution followed its own protocols to collect whole blood in K2EDTA tubes. For TCRbeta analysis, collaborators shipped samples as frozen whole blood, isolated PBMCs, or DNA extracted from either of those sample types. This TCR derives from a woman under 30 who had recovered from COVID-19. Sequencing input: peripheral blood. The chain uses TRBV7-9 and TRBJ2-1; the junction holds 7 bases that match TRBD2. The CDR3 in this case is CASSPRGVGPYNEQFF. The DNA sequence follows: TGTGCCAGCAGCCCCCGGGGGGTGGGTCCCTACAATGAGCAGTTCTTC.